This is a list of T cell receptor beta chains from one sample in a study of graft-versus-host responses after intestinal transplantation. The assay was immunoSEQ multiplex PCR, and TCRdb's table has in-frame clones only and misses some. The sample lists 30,000 to 45,000 clones, around four fifths occurring once. Sequencing used PBMCs, obtained around 1,000 days after transplant. These receptors came from a human patient who received an intestinal transplant, so some T cells may come from the graft donor. Both conserved end residues are part of each CDR3.

TRBV28	TRBJ2-7	CASSSGLGPYEQYF
TRBV6-1	TRBJ1-1	CASSEPLNTEAFF
TRBV2	TRBJ2-1	CASNPGPGEQFF
TRBV5-1	TRBJ1-2	CASSQNGQGARYGYTF
TRBV6-5	TRBJ1-2	CASSRNGGFDGYTF
TRBV25-1	TRBJ1-5	CASSAGGNQPQHF
TRBV19	TRBJ1-2	CASSMTVSNYGYTF
TRBV7-3	TRBJ2-2	CASSFGSGTGELFF
TRBV6-5	TRBJ2-6	CASSSGTSGANVLTF
TRBV6-5	TRBJ1-6	CASRPSGGNSPLHF
TRBV11-1	TRBJ1-1	CASSLDRGTEAFF
TRBV5-1	TRBJ2-5	CASEAGAGFSTTQYF
TRBV28	TRBJ1-4	CASTGVGEKLFF
TRBV13	TRBJ2-7	CASSSSRVGHEQYF
TRBV10-3	TRBJ2-3	CAIKGGLAGSTDTQYF
TRBV7-9	TRBJ2-1	CASTETGVKGSEQFF
TRBV5-1	TRBJ2-2	CASSLASGNTGELFF
TRBV14	TRBJ2-7	CASSQEGGQSVYEQYF
TRBV5-1	TRBJ1-1	CASSGGTGTNTEAFF
TRBV27	TRBJ2-6	CASSLSGATGANVLTF
TRBV7-9	TRBJ2-7	CASTPGLTYEQYF
TRBV6-1	TRBJ2-5	CASIHRKLSETQYF
TRBV19	TRBJ2-2	CASSMFRETGELFF
TRBV9	TRBJ2-7	CASSVDDRGGRDEQYF
TRBV10-3	TRBJ2-1	CAIRTSGGSYNEQFF
TRBV7-3	TRBJ1-2	CASSLRDDGYGYTF
TRBV28	TRBJ1-2	CASSFHGGYYGYTF
TRBV6-1	TRBJ1-3	CASGQGPDSGNTIYF
TRBV2	TRBJ1-1	CASSEALGGQGITFF
TRBV6-5	TRBJ1-5	CASRPQGASPQPQHF
TRBV11-2	TRBJ2-5	CASSRTGGRRETQYF
TRBV20-1	TRBJ2-5	CSAVTEETQYF
TRBV14	TRBJ2-7	CASSPYTGTGGYEQYF
TRBV6-1	TRBJ1-5	CASSEWWGQGGQPQHF
TRBV28	TRBJ2-1	CASSSMGLADNEQFF
TRBV18	TRBJ2-2	CASSPQSGRTGELFF
TRBV7-7	TRBJ2-2	CASSLGPYTGELFF
TRBV5-5	TRBJ2-1	CASSPRRGSYNEQFF